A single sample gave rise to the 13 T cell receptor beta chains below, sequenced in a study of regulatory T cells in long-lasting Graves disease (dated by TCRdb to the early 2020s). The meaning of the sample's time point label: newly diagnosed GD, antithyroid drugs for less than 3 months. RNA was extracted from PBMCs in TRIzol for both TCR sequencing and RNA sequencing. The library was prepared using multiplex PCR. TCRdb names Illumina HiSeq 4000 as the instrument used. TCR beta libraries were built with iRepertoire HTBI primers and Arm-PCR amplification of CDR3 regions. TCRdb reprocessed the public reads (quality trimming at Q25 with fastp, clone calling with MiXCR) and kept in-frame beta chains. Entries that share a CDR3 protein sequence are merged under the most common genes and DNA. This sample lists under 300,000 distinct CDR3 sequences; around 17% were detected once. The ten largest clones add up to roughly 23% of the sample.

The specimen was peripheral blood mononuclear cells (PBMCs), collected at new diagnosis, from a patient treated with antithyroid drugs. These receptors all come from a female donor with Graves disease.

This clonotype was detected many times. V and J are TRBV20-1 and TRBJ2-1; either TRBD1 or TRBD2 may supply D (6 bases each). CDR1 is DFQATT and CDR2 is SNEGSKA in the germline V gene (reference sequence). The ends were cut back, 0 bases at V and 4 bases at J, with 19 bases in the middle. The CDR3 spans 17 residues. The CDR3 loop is CSAREGGMTRGYNEQFF. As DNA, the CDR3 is TGCAGTGCTAGAGAGGGGGGCATGACTCGAGGGTACAATGAGCAGTTCTTC.

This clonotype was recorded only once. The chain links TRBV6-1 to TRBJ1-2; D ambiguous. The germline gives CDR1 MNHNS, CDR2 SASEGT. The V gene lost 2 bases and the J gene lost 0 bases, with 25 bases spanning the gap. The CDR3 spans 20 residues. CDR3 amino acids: CASSEPTERPLHSANYGYTF. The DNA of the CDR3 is TGTGCCAGCAGTGAACCGACGGAACGGCCCCTCCATTCTGCTAACTATGGCTACACCTTC.

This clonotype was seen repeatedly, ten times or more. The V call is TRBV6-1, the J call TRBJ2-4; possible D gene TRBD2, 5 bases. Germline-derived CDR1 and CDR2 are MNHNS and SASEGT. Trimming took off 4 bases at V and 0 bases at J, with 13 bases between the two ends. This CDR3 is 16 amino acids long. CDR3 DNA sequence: TGTGCCAGCAGTGGAGGAGGAACAATAGCCAAAAACATTCAGTACTTC. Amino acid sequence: CASSGGGTIAKNIQYF.

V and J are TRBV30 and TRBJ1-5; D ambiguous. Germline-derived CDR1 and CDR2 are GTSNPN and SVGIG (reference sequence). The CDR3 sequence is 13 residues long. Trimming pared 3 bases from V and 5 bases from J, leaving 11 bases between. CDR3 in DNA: TGTGCCTGGAGCGACGGGGTTGATCAGCCCCAGCATTTT. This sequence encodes CAWSDGVDQPQHF.

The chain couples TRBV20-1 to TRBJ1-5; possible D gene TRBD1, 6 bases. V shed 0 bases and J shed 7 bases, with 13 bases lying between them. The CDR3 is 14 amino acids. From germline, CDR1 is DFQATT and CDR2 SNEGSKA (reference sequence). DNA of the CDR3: TGCAGTGCTAGAGATTTGGGGGGCGACCAGCCCCAGCATTTT. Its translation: CSARDLGGDQPQHF.

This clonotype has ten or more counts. CDR3 nucleotides: TGTGCCTCCAGTGGGGGGGAGGCCGGGGCAGAGACCCAGTACTTC. This translates into CASSGGEAGAETQYF. V gene TRBV10-3 combines with J gene TRBJ2-5; 7 positions agree with TRBD2. Germline lookup yields CDR1 ENHRY and CDR2 SYGVKD. Trimming cost V 11 bases and J 4 bases; bases outside gene matches: 16. This CDR3 region has 15 residues.

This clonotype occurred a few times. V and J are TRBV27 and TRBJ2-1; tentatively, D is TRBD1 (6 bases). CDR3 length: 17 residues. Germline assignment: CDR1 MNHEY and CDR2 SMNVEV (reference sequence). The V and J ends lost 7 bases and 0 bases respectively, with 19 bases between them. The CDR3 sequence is CASTTPSTRGSYNEQFF. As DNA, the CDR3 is TGTGCCAGCACCACCCCCTCGACCAGGGGCTCCTACAATGAGCAGTTCTTC.

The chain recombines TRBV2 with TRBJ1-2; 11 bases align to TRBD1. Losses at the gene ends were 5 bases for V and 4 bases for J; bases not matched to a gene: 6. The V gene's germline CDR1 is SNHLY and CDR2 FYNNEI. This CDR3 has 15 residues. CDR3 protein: CASSTTGTGGYGYTF. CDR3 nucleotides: TGTGCCAGCAGTACTACCGGGACAGGGGGCTATGGCTACACCTTC. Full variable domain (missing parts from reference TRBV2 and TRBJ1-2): EPEVTQTPSHQVTQMGQEVILRCVPISNHLYFYWYRQILGQKVEFLVSFYNNEISEKSEIFDDQFSVERPDGSNFTLKIRSTKLEDSAMYFCASSTTGTGGYGYTFGSGTRLTVV.

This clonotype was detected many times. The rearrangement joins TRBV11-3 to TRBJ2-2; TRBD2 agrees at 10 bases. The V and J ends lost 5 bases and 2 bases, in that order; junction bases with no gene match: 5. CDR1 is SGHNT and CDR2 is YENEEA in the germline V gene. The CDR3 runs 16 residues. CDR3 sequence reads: CASSELAGTNTGELFF. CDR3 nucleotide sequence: TGTGCCAGCAGCGAACTAGCGGGAACAAACACCGGGGAGCTGTTTTTT.

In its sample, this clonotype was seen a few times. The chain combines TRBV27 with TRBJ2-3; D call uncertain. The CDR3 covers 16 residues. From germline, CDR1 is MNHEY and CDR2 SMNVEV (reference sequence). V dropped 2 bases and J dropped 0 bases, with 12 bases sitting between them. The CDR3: CASSLAPASSTDTQYF. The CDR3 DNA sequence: TGTGCCAGCAGTTTAGCGCCAGCTTCCAGCACAGATACGCAGTATTTT.

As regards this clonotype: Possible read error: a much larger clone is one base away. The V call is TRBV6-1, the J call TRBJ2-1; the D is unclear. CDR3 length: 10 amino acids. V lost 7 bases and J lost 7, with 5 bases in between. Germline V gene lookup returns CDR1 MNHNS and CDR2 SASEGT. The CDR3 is CASTGNEQFF. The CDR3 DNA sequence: TGTGCCAGCACTGGAAATGAGCAGTTCTTC.

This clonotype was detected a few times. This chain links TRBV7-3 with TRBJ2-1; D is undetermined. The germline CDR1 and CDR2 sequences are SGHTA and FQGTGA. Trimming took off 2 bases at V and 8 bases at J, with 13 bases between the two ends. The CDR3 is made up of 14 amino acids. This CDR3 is CASSLGLGIDEQFF. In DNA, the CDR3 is TGTGCCAGCAGCTTAGGTCTAGGGATCGATGAGCAGTTCTTC.

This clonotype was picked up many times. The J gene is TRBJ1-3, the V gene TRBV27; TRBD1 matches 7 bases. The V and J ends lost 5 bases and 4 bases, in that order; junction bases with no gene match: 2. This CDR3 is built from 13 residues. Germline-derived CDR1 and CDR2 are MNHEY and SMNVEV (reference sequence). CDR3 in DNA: TGTGCCAGCAGTCTGGACAGGGGAAACACCATATATTTT. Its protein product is CASSLDRGNTIYF.